The 9 T cell receptor beta chains in this list originate from one sample, sequenced in a study of T cell responses to AZD1222 COVID-19 vaccine. Clones were sequenced by immunoSEQ multiplex PCR, and TCRdb holds only the in-frame ones, with some missing. The table records approximately 190,000 clones, approximately 94% of them present only once. This specimen consisted of peripheral blood, obtained on day 0 of AZD1222 vaccination. All receptors come from an adult in good health.

The V and J genes are TRBV3-1 (or the pseudogene TRBV3-2) and TRBJ1-6; D not certain. The CDR3 is 13 amino acids. The ends were cut back, 0 bases at V and 11 bases at J, with 8 bases in the middle. Germline lookup yields CDR1 LGHDT and CDR2 YNNKEL (reference sequence). CDR3 nucleotides: TGTGCCAGCAGCCAAGATTTAGGGACACCCCTCCACTTT. Its protein is CASSQDLGTPLHF.

The chain carries TRBV9 and TRBJ2-3; no clear D gene. Germline V gene data show CDR1 as SGDLS and CDR2 as YYNGEE. Trimming removed 0 bases from V and 0 bases from J, with 11 bases in between. The CDR3 sequence is 16 residues long. This chain's CDR3 is CASSVGRTLSTDTQYF. CDR3 sequence (DNA): TGTGCCAGCAGCGTAGGGCGCACCCTTAGCACAGATACGCAGTATTTT.

J is TRBJ2-2 and V is TRBV19, with 7 bases fitting TRBD1. Germline V gene lookup returns CDR1 LNHDA and CDR2 SQIVND (reference sequence). The CDR3 loop spans 14 amino acids. After removal of 6 bases from V and 5 bases from J, the junction contained 6 bases not matched to a gene. CDR3 loop: CASRSGTVTGELFF. CDR3 in DNA: TGTGCCAGTAGGTCCGGGACAGTAACCGGGGAGCTGTTTTTT.

The chain combines TRBV28 with TRBJ1-5; the D gene is possibly TRBD1 (6 bases). CDR3 length equals 15 residues. Germline V lookup: CDR1 MDHEN, CDR2 SYDVKM. V lost 1 base and J 7 bases, leaving 14 bases between the germline ends. The CDR3 DNA follows: TGTGCCAGCAGTTTATCACAGGGAGGAGGGCAGCCCCAGCATTTT. This translates into CASSLSQGGGQPQHF.

This sequence joins TRBV28 and TRBJ2-3; 15 positions match TRBD2. Germline V gene lookup returns CDR1 MDHEN and CDR2 SYDVKM. CDR3 length equals 17 residues. The J segment lost 1 base and the V segment lost 5 bases, leaving 4 bases of the junction unmatched. The CDR3 DNA is TGTGCCAGCAGTGGGACTAGCGGGAGGCCTCGCACAGATACGCAGTATTTT. Translated: CASSGTSGRPRTDTQYF.

The chain carries TRBV5-6 and TRBJ2-3; TRBD1 agrees at 7 bases. The CDR3 runs to 13 residues. Trimming removed 4 bases from V and 4 bases from J; junction bases left unmatched: 3. Germline V gene lookup returns CDR1 SGHDT and CDR2 YYEEEE. The DNA for the CDR3 is TGTGCCAGCAGCGTGACAGGGTCAGATACGCAGTATTTT. Translation: CASSVTGSDTQYF. Full variable domain (rest looked up from reference TRBV5-6 and TRBJ2-3): DAGVTQSPTHLIKTRGQQVTLRCSPKSGHDTVSWYQQALGQGPQFIFQYYEEEERQRGNFPDRFSGHQFPNYSSELNVNALLLGDSALYLCASSVTGSDTQYFGPGTRLTVL.

The DNA of the CDR3 is TGTGCCAGCTCACCCGTAGGGACAGCCGAAATGGGAGCTTTCTTT. Protein sequence: CASSPVGTAEMGAFF. The chain recombines TRBV18 with TRBJ1-1; 7 bases match TRBD1. Germline CDR1 reads KGHSH; CDR2 reads LQKENI. This CDR3 is 15 amino acids long. V trimming: 3 bases; J trimming: 10 bases; junction bases outside the gene matches: 14.

This sequence joins TRBV10-3 and TRBJ1-2, with D possibly TRBD1 on 5 matching bases. The germline V gene has CDR1 ENHRY and CDR2 SYGVKD. The length of the CDR3 is 14 residues. Trimming took 4 bases from V and 4 from J, leaving 13 bases between them. The CDR3 region is CAISVLGLLYGYTF. The CDR3, as DNA: TGTGCCATCAGTGTACTGGGGCTACTCTATGGCTACACCTTC.

The CDR3 nucleotides are TGTGCCAGCAGTTTACAGCCGATCACTGAGCAGTTCTTC. It is translated as CASSLQPITEQFF. The chain recombines TRBV12-3 or TRBV12-4 with TRBJ2-1, with D unresolved. V lost 2 bases, J lost 9 bases, and 11 bases lay in between. The CDR3 has 13 residues.